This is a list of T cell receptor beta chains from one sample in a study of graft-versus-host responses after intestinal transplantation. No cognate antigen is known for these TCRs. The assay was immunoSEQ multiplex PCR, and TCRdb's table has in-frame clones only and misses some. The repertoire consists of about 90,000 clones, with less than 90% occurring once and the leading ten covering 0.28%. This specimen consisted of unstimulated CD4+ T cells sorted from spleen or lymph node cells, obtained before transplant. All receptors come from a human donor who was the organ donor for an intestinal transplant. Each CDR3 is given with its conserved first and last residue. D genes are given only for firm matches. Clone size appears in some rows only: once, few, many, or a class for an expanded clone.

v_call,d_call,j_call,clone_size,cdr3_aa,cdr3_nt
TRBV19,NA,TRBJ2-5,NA,CASSIVGTPKETQYF,TGTGCCAGTAGTATAGTCGGGACACCAAAAGAGACCCAGTACTTC
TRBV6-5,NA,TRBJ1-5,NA,CATSDTDYQPQHF,TGTGCCACCAGCGACACCGATTATCAGCCCCAGCATTTT
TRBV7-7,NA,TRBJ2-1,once,CASSFGGLGDNEQFF,TGTGCTAGCAGCTTCGGGGGGCTAGGGGACAATGAGCAGTTCTTC
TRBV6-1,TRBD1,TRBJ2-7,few,CASSSGQAKQYF,TGTGCCAGCAGTTCCGGACAGGCGAAGCAGTACTTC
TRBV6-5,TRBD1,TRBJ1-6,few,CASSYSFRGRQSPLHF,TGTGCCAGCAGTTACTCGTTCAGGGGGAGGCAATCACCCCTCCACTTT
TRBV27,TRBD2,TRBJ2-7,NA,CASSTNLAGVGYEQYF,TGTGCCAGCAGTACCAATCTAGCGGGAGTGGGATACGAGCAGTACTTC
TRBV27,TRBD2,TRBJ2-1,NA,CASWGASGRALGNEQFF,TGTGCCAGCTGGGGGGCTAGCGGGAGGGCCCTGGGCAATGAGCAGTTCTTC
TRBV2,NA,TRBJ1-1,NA,CASGLDGMNTEAFF,TGTGCCAGCGGGCTCGACGGCATGAACACTGAAGCTTTCTTT
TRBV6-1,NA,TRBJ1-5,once,CASSEALRSRGQPQHF,TGTGCCAGCAGTGAAGCGCTTCGGTCCCGAGGCCAGCCCCAGCATTTT
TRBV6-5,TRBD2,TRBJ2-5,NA,CASSRRGGAETQYF,TGTGCCAGCAGTCGGCGGGGGGGCGCAGAGACCCAGTACTTC
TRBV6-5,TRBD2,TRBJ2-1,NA,CASSYIARGRNNEQFF,TGTGCCAGCAGTTACATTGCGCGGGGGAGGAACAATGAGCAGTTCTTC
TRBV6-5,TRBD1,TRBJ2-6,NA,CASSYQGAGANVLTF,TGTGCCAGCAGCTACCAGGGGGCTGGGGCCAACGTCCTGACTTTC
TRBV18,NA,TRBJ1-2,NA,CASSPISRDGYTF,TGTGCCAGCTCACCAATCAGCAGGGATGGCTACACCTTC
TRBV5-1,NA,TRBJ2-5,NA,CASSLEGGVETQYF,TGCGCCAGCAGCTTGGAAGGAGGAGTGGAGACCCAGTACTTC
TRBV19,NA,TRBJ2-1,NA,CASSSLGTRSYNEQFF,TGTGCCAGTAGCTCCCTCGGGACACGTTCCTACAATGAGCAGTTCTTC
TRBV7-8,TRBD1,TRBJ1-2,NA,CASSPYGTDTYGYTF,TGTGCCAGCAGCCCTTATGGGACAGACACCTATGGCTACACCTTC
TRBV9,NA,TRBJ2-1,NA,CASSVLRDNEQFF,TGTGCCAGCAGCGTACTCCGGGACAATGAGCAGTTCTTC
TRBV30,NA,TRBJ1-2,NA,CAWSARRGPLYGYTF,TGTGCCTGGAGTGCACGCCGTGGGCCCTTATATGGCTACACCTTC
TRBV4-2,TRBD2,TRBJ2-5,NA,CASSQDRGRETQYF,TGTGCCAGCAGCCAAGATCGCGGGAGAGAGACCCAGTACTTC
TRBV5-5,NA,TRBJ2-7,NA,CASSLLAREDYEQYF,TGTGCCAGCAGCTTGTTAGCCAGGGAGGACTACGAGCAGTACTTC
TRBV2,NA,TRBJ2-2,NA,CASSALTSTGELFF,TGTGCCAGCAGTGCCCTGACAAGCACCGGGGAGCTGTTTTTT
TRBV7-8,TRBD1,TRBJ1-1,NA,CASSPFPSVTGTLAFF,TGTGCCAGCAGCCCTTTCCCCTCCGTGACAGGGACCCTGGCTTTCTTT
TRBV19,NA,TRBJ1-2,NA,CASSSRANYGYTF,TGTGCCAGTAGTAGCCGGGCTAACTATGGCTACACCTTC
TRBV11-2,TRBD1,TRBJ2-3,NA,CASSLVLPWGQDTQYF,TGTGCCAGCAGCTTAGTACTTCCCTGGGGACAGGATACGCAGTATTTT
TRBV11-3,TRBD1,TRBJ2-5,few,CASSFSGQGGIETQYF,TGTGCCAGCAGCTTTTCCGGACAGGGGGGGATAGAGACCCAGTACTTC
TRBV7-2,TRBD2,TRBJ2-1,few,CASSLGPSGTYNEQFF,TGTGCCAGCAGCTTAGGTCCTAGCGGGACCTACAATGAGCAGTTCTTC